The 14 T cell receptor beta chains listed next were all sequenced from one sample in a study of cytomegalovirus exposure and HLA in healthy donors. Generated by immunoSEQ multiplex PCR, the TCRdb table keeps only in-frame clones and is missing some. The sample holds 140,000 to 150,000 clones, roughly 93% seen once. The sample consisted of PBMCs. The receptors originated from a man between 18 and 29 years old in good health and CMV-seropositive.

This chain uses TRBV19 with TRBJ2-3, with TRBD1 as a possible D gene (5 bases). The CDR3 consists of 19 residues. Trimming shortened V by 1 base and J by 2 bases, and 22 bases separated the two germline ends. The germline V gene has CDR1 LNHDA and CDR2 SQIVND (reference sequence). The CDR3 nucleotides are TGTGCCAGTAGTATAGGTGGGGCGGAAACCCTACGAAACACAGATACGCAGTATTTT. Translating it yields CASSIGGAETLRNTDTQYF.

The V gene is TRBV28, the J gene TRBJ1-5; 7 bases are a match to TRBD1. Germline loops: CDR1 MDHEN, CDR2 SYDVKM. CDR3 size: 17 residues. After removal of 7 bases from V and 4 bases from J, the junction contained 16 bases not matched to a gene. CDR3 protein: CASKTTGARSGNQPQHF. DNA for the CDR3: TGTGCCAGCAAGACCACAGGGGCCAGGAGTGGGAATCAGCCCCAGCATTTT.

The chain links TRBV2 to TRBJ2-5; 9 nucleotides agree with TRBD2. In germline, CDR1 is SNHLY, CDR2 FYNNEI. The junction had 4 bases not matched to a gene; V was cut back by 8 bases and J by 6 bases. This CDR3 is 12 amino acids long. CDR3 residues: CASGGTSQTQYF. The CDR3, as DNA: TGTGCCAGCGGCGGGACTAGCCAGACCCAGTACTTC.

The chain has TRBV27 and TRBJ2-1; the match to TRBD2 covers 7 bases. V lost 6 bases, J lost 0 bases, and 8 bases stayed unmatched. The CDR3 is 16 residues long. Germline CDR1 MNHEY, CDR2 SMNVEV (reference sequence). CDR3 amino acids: CASRLSGAISYNEQFF. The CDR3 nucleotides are TGTGCCAGCAGGCTCAGCGGGGCCATCTCCTACAATGAGCAGTTCTTC.

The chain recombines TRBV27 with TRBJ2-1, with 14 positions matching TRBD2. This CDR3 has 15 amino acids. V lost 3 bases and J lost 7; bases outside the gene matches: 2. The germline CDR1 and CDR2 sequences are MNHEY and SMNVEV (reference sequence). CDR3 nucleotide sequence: TGTGCCAGCAGTTTCCGGACTAGCGGGGGGAATGAGCAGTTCTTC. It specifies CASSFRTSGGNEQFF.

This CDR3 reads CASTISPGVAGWGTDTQYF. The DNA for the CDR3 is TGTGCCAGCACCATATCCCCGGGGGTAGCGGGATGGGGCACAGATACGCAGTATTTT. The rearrangement uses TRBV28 and TRBJ2-3, with 8 bases that match TRBD2. CDR3 size: 19 residues. CDR1 MDHEN and CDR2 SYDVKM come from the germline V gene. V dropped 7 bases and J dropped 1; count of bases not matched to a gene: 19.

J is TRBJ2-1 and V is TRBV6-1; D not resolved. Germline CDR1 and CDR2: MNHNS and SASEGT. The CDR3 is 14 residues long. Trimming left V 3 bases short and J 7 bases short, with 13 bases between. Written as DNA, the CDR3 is TGTGCCAGCAGTGAGCCCTACCGGGTAAATGAGCAGTTCTTC. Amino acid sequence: CASSEPYRVNEQFF.

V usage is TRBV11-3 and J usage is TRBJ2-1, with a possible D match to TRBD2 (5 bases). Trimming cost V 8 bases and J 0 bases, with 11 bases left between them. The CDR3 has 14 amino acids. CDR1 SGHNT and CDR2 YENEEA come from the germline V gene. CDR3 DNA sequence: TGTGCCAGCTCCCCGGGGAGCTCCTACAATGAGCAGTTCTTC. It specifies CASSPGSSYNEQFF.

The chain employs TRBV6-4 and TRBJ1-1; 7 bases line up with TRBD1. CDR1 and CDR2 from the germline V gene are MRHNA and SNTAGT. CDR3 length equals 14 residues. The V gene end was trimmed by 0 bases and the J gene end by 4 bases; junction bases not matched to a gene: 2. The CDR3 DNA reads TGTGCCAGCAGTGACTCGACAGGGAGCACTGAAGCTTTCTTT. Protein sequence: CASSDSTGSTEAFF.

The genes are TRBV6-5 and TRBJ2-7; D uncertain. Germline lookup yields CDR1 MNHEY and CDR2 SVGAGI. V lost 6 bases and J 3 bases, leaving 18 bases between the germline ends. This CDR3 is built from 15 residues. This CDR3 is CASSSAVTVVYEQYF. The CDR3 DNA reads TGTGCCAGCAGCTCCGCCGTCACGGTGGTCTACGAGCAGTACTTC.

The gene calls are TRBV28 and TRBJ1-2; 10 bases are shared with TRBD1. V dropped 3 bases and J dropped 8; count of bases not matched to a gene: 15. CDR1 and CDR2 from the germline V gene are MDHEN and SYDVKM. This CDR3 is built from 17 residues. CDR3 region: CASSLPLTGGYRWGYTF. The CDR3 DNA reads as TGTGCCAGCAGTTTGCCCCTGACAGGGGGCTATCGGTGGGGCTACACCTTC.

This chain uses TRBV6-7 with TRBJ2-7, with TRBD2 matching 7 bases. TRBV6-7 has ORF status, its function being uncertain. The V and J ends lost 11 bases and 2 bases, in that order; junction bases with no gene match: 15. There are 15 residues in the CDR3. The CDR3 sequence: CAPVGGKGHPYEQYF. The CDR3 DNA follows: TGTGCCCCCGTGGGGGGGAAGGGCCACCCCTACGAGCAGTACTTC.

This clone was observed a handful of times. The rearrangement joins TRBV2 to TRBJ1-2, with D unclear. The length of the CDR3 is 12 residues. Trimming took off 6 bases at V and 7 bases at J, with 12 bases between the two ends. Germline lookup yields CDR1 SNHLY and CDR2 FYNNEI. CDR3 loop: CASRVSGAGYTF. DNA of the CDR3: TGTGCCAGCAGGGTATCTGGAGCTGGCTACACCTTC. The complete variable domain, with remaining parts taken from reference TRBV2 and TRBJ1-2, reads EPEVTQTPSHQVTQMGQEVILRCVPISNHLYFYWYRQILGQKVEFLVSFYNNEISEKSEIFDDQFSVERPDGSNFTLKIRSTKLEDSAMYFCASRVSGAGYTFGSGTRLTVV.

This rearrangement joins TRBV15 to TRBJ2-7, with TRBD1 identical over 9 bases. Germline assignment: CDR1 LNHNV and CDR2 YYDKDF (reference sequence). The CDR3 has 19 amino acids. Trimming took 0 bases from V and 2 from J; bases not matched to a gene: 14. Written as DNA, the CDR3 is TGTGCCACCAGCAGAGATTGGGCCGGGAGGTGGACAGGGGCCTACGAGCAGTACTTC. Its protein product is CATSRDWAGRWTGAYEQYF. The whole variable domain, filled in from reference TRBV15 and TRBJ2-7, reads DAMVIQNPRYQVTQFGKPVTLSCSQTLNHNVMYWYQQKSSQAPKLLFHYYDKDFNNEADTPDNFQSRRPNTSFCFLDIRSPGLGDTAMYLCATSRDWAGRWTGAYEQYFGPGTRLTVT.